Shown below are 21 T cell receptor beta chains from a single sample sequenced in a study of molecular identifiers for immune sequencing clone quantification. TCRdb redid the calling of the PCR reads with MiXCR, one entry per CDR3 protein. The profile shows about 640,000 distinct CDR3 sequences, roughly 21% of them singletons. Material: naive CD8+ T cells from blood, with Jurkat cell RNA spiked in. Subset noted: FACS-sorted CD8+CD4-CCR7+CD45RA+ naive T cells. These TCRs come from a human donor in good health. Some libraries in this study had Jurkat cell RNA spiked in.

This clonotype showed up many times. This chain joins TRBV12-3 or TRBV12-4 and TRBJ1-2, with D possibly TRBD1 on 5 matching bases. The CDR3 covers 14 residues. The V and J ends lost 4 bases and 1 base respectively, with 10 bases between them. The CDR3 DNA reads TGTGCCAGCAGTTGGGGACTGATTAACTATGGCTACACCTTC. Its translation: CASSWGLINYGYTF.

This clonotype was observed many times. This chain links TRBV29-1 with TRBJ1-6; the D is unclear. The V end lost 4 bases, the J end lost 5 bases, and 9 bases lay between the germline ends. There are 13 residues in the CDR3. Germline V gives CDR1 SQVTM, CDR2 ANQGSEA. The CDR3 DNA reads as TGCAGCGTTGGTCTAGAGAATAATTCACCCCTCCACTTT. As protein: CSVGLENNSPLHF.

This clonotype was seen a single time. A read error may be the cause here, since a much bigger clone is one base away. The chain couples TRBV9 to TRBJ2-1; 8 nucleotides agree with TRBD2. The germline V gene has CDR1 SGDLS and CDR2 YYNGEE. The CDR3 consists of 15 residues. With V trimmed by 5 bases and J by 2 bases, 6 bases remained unmatched. CDR3 coding DNA: TGTGCCAGCAGAGTAAGCGGGAGCCCCTACAATGAGCAGTTCTTC. It specifies CASRVSGSPYNEQFF.

The sample holds many counts of this clonotype. V usage is TRBV20-1 and J usage is TRBJ1-2, with a tentative D call TRBD1 (6 bases). Trimming removed 0 bases at V and 5 bases at J, with 16 bases between. CDR1 is DFQATT and CDR2 is SNEGSKA in the germline V gene (reference sequence). The CDR3 covers 15 residues. CDR3 region: CSARDVGGFGYGYTF. CDR3 bases: TGCAGTGCTAGAGATGTAGGGGGTTTTGGGTATGGCTACACCTTC.

Ten or more counts support this clonotype. The rearrangement links TRBV7-2 to TRBJ2-4; 11 bases are shared with TRBD2. Germline V lookup: CDR1 SGHTA, CDR2 FQGNSA. Trimming at V came to 5 bases and at J to 5 bases, leaving 5 bases not matched to a gene. The CDR3 contains 15 residues. The chain's CDR3 is CASSPGTSGQNIQYF. The CDR3 DNA reads as TGTGCCAGCAGCCCGGGGACTAGCGGTCAAAACATTCAGTACTTC. The whole variable domain, remainder taken from reference TRBV7-2 and TRBJ2-4, is GAGVSQSPSNKVTEKGKDVELRCDPISGHTALYWYRQSLGQGLEFLIYFQGNSAPDKSGLPSDRFSAERTGGSVSTLTIQRTQQEDSAVYLCASSPGTSGQNIQYFGAGTRLSVL.

This clonotype came up a few times. This chain links TRBV12-3 or TRBV12-4 with TRBJ1-2; 8 nucleotides agree with TRBD1. Losses at the gene ends were 5 bases for V and 8 bases for J; bases not matched to a gene: 7. The CDR3 loop spans 13 amino acids. In nucleotides, the CDR3 is TGTGCCAGCAGTCAGGGGGCGTTGGGGGGCTACACCTTC. It encodes CASSQGALGGYTF.

The genes are TRBV11-1 and TRBJ2-5, with 13 bases that match TRBD2. CDR1 is SGHAT, CDR2 FQDESV, per germline (reference sequence). V trimming: 1 base; J trimming: 5 bases; junction bases outside the gene matches: 1. This CDR3 spans 15 amino acids. The CDR3 protein is CASSLGTSGSETQYF. The CDR3 DNA sequence: TGTGCCAGCAGCTTAGGGACTAGCGGGAGTGAGACCCAGTACTTC.

The chain is built from TRBV10-3 and TRBJ1-1; D not resolved. Trimming took 4 bases from V and 0 from J, leaving 9 bases between them. From germline, CDR1 is ENHRY and CDR2 SYGVKD. The CDR3 has 14 residues. In DNA form, the CDR3 reads TGTGCCATCAGTGCCCTCGAGATGAACACTGAAGCTTTCTTT. Its translation is CAISALEMNTEAFF.

The chain couples TRBV12-3 or TRBV12-4 to TRBJ2-5; either TRBD1 or TRBD2 may supply D (5 bases each). CDR3 length: 15 residues. V was clipped by 5 bases and J by 1 base, with 14 bases between them. The CDR3: CASSPRDVSQETQYF. The CDR3 region has the DNA TGTGCCAGCAGTCCAAGGGACGTAAGCCAAGAGACCCAGTACTTC.

Turning to this clonotype: One base away lies a much larger clone, so this may be a sequencing read error. The chain links TRBV27 to TRBJ2-7; 9 bases line up with TRBD1. Losses at the gene ends were 6 bases for V and 2 bases for J; bases not matched to a gene: 5. CDR3 length equals 14 residues. Looked up from germline, CDR1 is MNHEY and CDR2 is SMNVEV (reference sequence). The CDR3 DNA sequence: TGTGCCAGCAGAGACAGGGGGGGGACCTACGAGCAGTACTTC. It translates to CASRDRGGTYEQYF.

This clonotype was detected many times. This chain uses TRBV4-1 with TRBJ1-5; no reliable D call. This CDR3 region has 17 residues. Trimming shortened V by 4 bases and J by 1 base, and 17 bases separated the two germline ends. Germline V CDR1 and CDR2: MGHRA, YSYEKL. The CDR3 DNA reads TGCGCCAGCAGCCCCCGAGCCCCGGGATTCAGCAATCAGCCCCAGCATTTT. This sequence encodes CASSPRAPGFSNQPQHF.

This clonotype was detected ten times or more. The chain carries TRBV15 and TRBJ1-1; 7 nucleotides align to TRBD1. The CDR3 has 14 amino acids. The V and J ends lost 5 bases and 1 base, in that order; junction bases with no gene match: 4. Per germline, CDR1 LNHNV and CDR2 YYDKDF (reference sequence). For the CDR3, the DNA is TGTGCCACCAGCGCACAGGGGTGGAACACTGAAGCTTTCTTT. Protein: CATSAQGWNTEAFF. Using reference TRBV15 and TRBJ1-1 for the parts outside the CDR3, the full variable domain is DAMVIQNPRYQVTQFGKPVTLSCSQTLNHNVMYWYQQKSSQAPKLLFHYYDKDFNNEADTPDNFQSRRPNTSFCFLDIRSPGLGDTAMYLCATSAQGWNTEAFFGQGTRLTVV.

Notes on this clonotype: A read error may be the cause here, since a much bigger clone is one base away. This chain connects TRBV27 to TRBJ2-7; possible D gene TRBD1, 6 bases. The CDR3 runs to 11 residues. Trimming left V 2 bases short and J 12 bases short, with 11 bases between. Germline assignment: CDR1 MNHEY and CDR2 SMNVEV (reference sequence). CDR3 sequence (DNA): TGTGCCAGCAGTTTAGTCACAGGGAGGTACTTC. It encodes CASSLVTGRYF.

Many counts were recorded for this clonotype. This sequence joins TRBV27 and TRBJ2-7; D remains unclear. Germline CDR1 reads MNHEY; CDR2 reads SMNVEV (reference sequence). The length of the CDR3 is 13 residues. The V end lost 6 bases, the J end lost 3 bases, and 12 bases lay between the germline ends. The CDR3 nucleotides read TGTGCCAGCAGCTTAGGGCCCCTCTACGAGCAGTACTTC. Residues: CASSLGPLYEQYF.

Remarks on this clonotype: Given the absence of the conserved phenylalanine or tryptophan at the CDR3 end, a read error is likely. The chain recombines TRBV4-3 with TRBJ2-5, with TRBD2 identical over 7 bases. The CDR3 consists of 15 residues. Germline V gene lookup returns CDR1 LGHNA and CDR2 YSLEER. V lost 4 bases, J lost 4 bases, and 9 bases stayed unmatched. The CDR3 reads CASSLSGGRGETQYS. As DNA, the CDR3 is TGCGCCAGCAGCCTATCGGGCGGGAGAGGAGAGACCCAGTACTCC.

The gene calls are TRBV19 and TRBJ2-1; 12 bases line up with TRBD2. CDR1 and CDR2 (germline): LNHDA, SQIVND (reference sequence). V lost 6 bases to trimming and J lost 6 bases; unmatched junction nucleotides: 3. The CDR3 spans 14 residues. The CDR3 region is CASRTSGGLNEQFF. The CDR3 DNA is TGTGCCAGTAGGACTAGCGGGGGCCTCAATGAGCAGTTCTTC.

There are a few counts of this clonotype. V and J are TRBV20-1 and TRBJ2-7; D is possibly TRBD1 or TRBD2 (5 bases each). The CDR3 runs 16 residues. Trimming removed 3 bases from V and 5 bases from J, with 23 bases in between. From germline, CDR1 is DFQATT and CDR2 SNEGSKA (reference sequence). The CDR3: CSASRLLSARDDEQYF. CDR3 nucleotide sequence: TGCAGTGCTAGTCGACTGTTATCTGCCAGGGACGACGAGCAGTACTTC.

This clonotype was observed at least ten times. The gene calls are TRBV7-9 and TRBJ1-1; D gene uncertain. The CDR3 loop spans 13 amino acids. The V end lost 1 base, the J end lost 1 base, and 4 bases lay between the germline ends. CDR1 and CDR2 (germline): SEHNR, FQNEAQ (reference sequence). The CDR3, as DNA: TGTGCCAGCAGCTTAGTGGGGAACACTGAAGCTTTCTTT. Translating gives CASSLVGNTEAFF.

This clonotype was counted between two and nine times. The rearrangement joins TRBV6-5 to TRBJ2-3, with 9 bases fitting TRBD2. The length of the CDR3 is 16 residues. V gave up 4 bases and J gave up 0 bases; unmatched junction bases: 5. Germline lookup yields CDR1 MNHEY and CDR2 SVGAGI. The CDR3 sequence: CASSLGTSKSTDTQYF. Written as DNA, the CDR3 is TGTGCCAGCAGTTTGGGGACTAGCAAGAGCACAGATACGCAGTATTTT.

This clonotype has only a few counts. V gene TRBV18 combines with J gene TRBJ2-7; 7 nucleotides line up with TRBD1. With V trimmed by 3 bases and J by 4 bases, 21 bases remained unmatched. The CDR3 consists of 19 residues. Germline CDR1 and CDR2: KGHSH and LQKENI. The CDR3 nucleotides read TGTGCCAGCTCACCTTACCCCGGACAGGAGACAAAATGGGGTTACGAGCAGTACTTC. Translation gives CASSPYPGQETKWGYEQYF.

This clonotype was seen at least ten times. The CDR3 region has the DNA TGTGCCAGCAGCTTAGGAGTGGTGAGGAACACTGAAGCTTTCTTT. Its translation: CASSLGVVRNTEAFF. The rearrangement uses TRBV13 and TRBJ1-1; D gene ambiguous. CDR1 is PRHDT, CDR2 FYEKMQ, per germline (reference sequence). The V end lost 0 bases, the J end lost 1 base, and 9 bases lay between the germline ends. The CDR3 contains 15 residues.